A selection of T cell receptor beta chains follows, all from one sample in a study of OX40 agonist ivuxolimab in advanced cancers. TCRdb's copy holds only in-frame clones and misses some; the assay was immunoSEQ multiplex PCR. The data contain tens of thousands of clones, roughly 90% of them singletons. Sample: CD4+ or CD8+ T cells sorted from blood, taken in a trial of the OX40 agonist ivuxolimab. These receptors were obtained from an adult with an advanced solid tumor such as melanoma, head and neck, liver or kidney cancer. The CDR3 runs from the conserved cysteine through the conserved F or W. Each record gives: clone size, J gene, D gene, V gene, CDR3 protein, CDR3 DNA. The D gene is left open where the match is weak. Clone size, where shown, is once, few, many, or a class for clones that have expanded.

clone_size: -
j_call: TRBJ1-1
d_call: -
v_call: TRBV7-2
cdr3_aa: CASSFYTEAFF
cdr3_nt: TGTGCCAGCAGCTTTTACACTGAAGCTTTCTTT

clone_size: -
j_call: TRBJ1-2
d_call: -
v_call: TRBV4-1
cdr3_aa: CASSHLDLGFTLGGYTF
cdr3_nt: TGCGCCAGCAGCCACCTCGATTTGGGCTTCACCCTTGGGGGCTACACCTTC

clone_size: -
j_call: TRBJ2-2
d_call: TRBD2
v_call: TRBV7-6
cdr3_aa: CASSFSGRNTGELFF
cdr3_nt: TGTGCCAGCAGCTTTAGCGGGAGGAACACCGGGGAGCTGTTTTTT

clone_size: -
j_call: TRBJ1-5
d_call: -
v_call: TRBV6-5
cdr3_aa: CASAAGKFNQPQHF
cdr3_nt: TGTGCCAGCGCGGCAGGGAAGTTCAATCAGCCCCAGCATTTT

clone_size: -
j_call: TRBJ2-7
d_call: -
v_call: TRBV2
cdr3_aa: CASRGVGTSYEQYF
cdr3_nt: TGTGCCAGCAGAGGAGTGGGAACCTCCTACGAGCAGTACTTC

clone_size: -
j_call: TRBJ2-1
d_call: TRBD2
v_call: TRBV7-9
cdr3_aa: CASSPGGAGGNNEQFF
cdr3_nt: TGTGCCAGCAGCCCGGGCGGGGCGGGAGGGAACAATGAGCAGTTCTTC

clone_size: -
j_call: TRBJ1-1
d_call: -
v_call: TRBV11-2
cdr3_aa: CASSMGKLRAMNTEAFF
cdr3_nt: TGTGCCAGCAGCATGGGAAAACTCAGGGCCATGAACACTGAAGCTTTCTTT

clone_size: -
j_call: TRBJ1-2
d_call: TRBD1
v_call: TRBV6-1
cdr3_aa: CASKYQGQGRDGYTF
cdr3_nt: TGTGCCAGCAAGTACCAAGGACAGGGAAGGGACGGCTACACCTTC

clone_size: -
j_call: TRBJ1-2
d_call: -
v_call: TRBV18
cdr3_aa: CASSTRQEPNYGYTF
cdr3_nt: TGTGCCAGCTCAACCCGACAGGAGCCTAACTATGGCTACACCTTC

clone_size: -
j_call: TRBJ2-1
d_call: TRBD2
v_call: TRBV5-1
cdr3_aa: CASSFPGLAGTSSYNEQFF
cdr3_nt: TGCGCCAGCAGCTTCCCGGGACTAGCGGGAACTAGCTCCTACAATGAGCAGTTCTTC

clone_size: -
j_call: TRBJ1-2
d_call: -
v_call: TRBV7-2
cdr3_aa: CASSLQGNYGYTF
cdr3_nt: TGTGCCAGCAGCTTACAGGGTAACTATGGCTACACCTTC

clone_size: -
j_call: TRBJ2-2
d_call: -
v_call: TRBV7-2
cdr3_aa: CASSSDPTGELFF
cdr3_nt: TGTGCCAGCAGCTCAGACCCCACCGGGGAGCTGTTTTTT

clone_size: -
j_call: TRBJ2-7
d_call: TRBD2
v_call: TRBV6-1
cdr3_aa: CASTRAGALDEQYF
cdr3_nt: TGTGCCAGCACTAGAGCGGGGGCGTTGGACGAGCAGTACTTC

clone_size: -
j_call: TRBJ1-1
d_call: TRBD1
v_call: TRBV5-4
cdr3_aa: CASSLSAPGGGTEAFF
cdr3_nt: TGTGCCAGCAGCCTCTCGGCCCCAGGGGGCGGCACTGAAGCTTTCTTT

clone_size: -
j_call: TRBJ1-1
d_call: TRBD1
v_call: TRBV2
cdr3_aa: CASSEVRLGQGSRNTEAFF
cdr3_nt: TGTGCCAGCAGTGAAGTACGTTTAGGACAGGGGTCGAGGAACACTGAAGCTTTCTTT

clone_size: -
j_call: TRBJ2-5
d_call: -
v_call: TRBV5-6
cdr3_aa: CASSLGWKETQYF
cdr3_nt: TGTGCCAGCAGCTTAGGTTGGAAAGAGACCCAGTACTTC

clone_size: -
j_call: TRBJ1-1
d_call: TRBD1
v_call: TRBV5-1
cdr3_aa: CASSARDRVNTEAFF
cdr3_nt: TGCGCCAGCAGCGCCCGGGACAGGGTGAACACTGAAGCTTTCTTT

clone_size: few
j_call: TRBJ2-1
d_call: TRBD1
v_call: TRBV5-1
cdr3_aa: CASSLADRNYNEQFF
cdr3_nt: TGCGCCAGCAGCTTGGCGGACAGGAACTACAATGAGCAGTTCTTC

clone_size: -
j_call: TRBJ2-2
d_call: -
v_call: TRBV19
cdr3_aa: CASSSQGTGELFF
cdr3_nt: TGTGCCAGTAGTTCCCAGGGGACCGGGGAGCTGTTTTTT

clone_size: once
j_call: TRBJ1-5
d_call: -
v_call: TRBV19
cdr3_aa: CASGDDAFRPQHF
cdr3_nt: TGTGCCAGTGGGGACGACGCCTTCCGACCCCAGCATTTT

clone_size: -
j_call: TRBJ1-5
d_call: TRBD1
v_call: TRBV7-2
cdr3_aa: CASSPFDRARQPQHF
cdr3_nt: TGTGCCAGCAGCCCGTTCGACAGGGCTAGACAGCCCCAGCATTTT

clone_size: -
j_call: TRBJ1-1
d_call: -
v_call: TRBV18
cdr3_aa: CASSHFQGRDEAFF
cdr3_nt: TGTGCCAGCTCGCATTTCCAGGGACGGGATGAAGCTTTCTTT

clone_size: -
j_call: TRBJ2-7
d_call: -
v_call: TRBV6-5
cdr3_aa: CASSPKGTDYHEQYF
cdr3_nt: TGTGCCAGCAGCCCCAAGGGGACGGACTACCACGAGCAGTACTTC

clone_size: -
j_call: TRBJ2-1
d_call: -
v_call: TRBV19
cdr3_aa: CASSMEGGPSYNEQFF
cdr3_nt: TGTGCCAGTAGTATGGAGGGGGGACCTTCCTACAATGAGCAGTTCTTC

clone_size: -
j_call: TRBJ1-5
d_call: -
v_call: TRBV28
cdr3_aa: CASSLGPGVNQPQHF
cdr3_nt: TGTGCCAGCAGTTTAGGGCCAGGGGTAAACCAGCCCCAGCATTTT

clone_size: -
j_call: TRBJ2-7
d_call: -
v_call: TRBV2
cdr3_aa: CASSKQGDFYEQYF
cdr3_nt: TGTGCCAGCAGCAAACAGGGAGACTTCTACGAGCAGTACTTC

clone_size: -
j_call: TRBJ1-6
d_call: TRBD1
v_call: TRBV7-8
cdr3_aa: CASTRDRASSPLHF
cdr3_nt: TGTGCCAGCACCAGAGACAGGGCAAGCTCACCCCTCCACTTT

clone_size: -
j_call: TRBJ2-2
d_call: TRBD2
v_call: TRBV6-5
cdr3_aa: CASCRGRVNTGELFF
cdr3_nt: TGTGCCAGCTGTCGGGGGAGGGTGAACACCGGGGAGCTGTTTTTT

clone_size: few
j_call: TRBJ2-4
d_call: TRBD2
v_call: TRBV5-6
cdr3_aa: CASSFYGLAGTDIQYF
cdr3_nt: TGTGCCAGCAGCTTTTACGGACTAGCGGGAACGGACATTCAGTACTTC